The rows below give T cell receptor beta chains drawn from one sample of a study of early T cells in non-severe SARS-CoV-2 infection. TCRdb reprocessed the 5' RACE reads via MiXCR and lists one record per CDR3 protein. The repertoire holds about 59,000 distinct CDR3 sequences, with over 10% as singletons. Source: whole blood, taken at baseline. These receptors came from an adult who was a healthcare worker with PCR-confirmed SARS-CoV-2 infection or an uninfected control (not recorded which). The CDR3 runs from the conserved cysteine through the conserved F or W. The order of the fields is clone size, D gene, J gene, V gene, CDR3 protein, CDR3 DNA. A D gene is named only where the DNA matches it firmly. Clone size is not always given. Where it is, it says once, few, many or a class for expanded clones.

>.|TRBD1|TRBJ1-2|TRBV12-3/TRBV12-4
CASSLEARGPGGYTF
TGTGCCAGCAGTTTGGAGGCCAGGGGGCCGGGTGGCTACACCTTC
>.|TRBD2|TRBJ2-5|TRBV28
CASSLGLARRAQYF
TGTGCCAGCAGTCTCGGACTAGCCCGGAGGGCCCAGTACTTC
>few|TRBD2|TRBJ2-1|TRBV6-2/TRBV6-3
CASSYLTSGVYNEQFF
TGTGCCAGCAGTTACTTGACTAGCGGAGTGTACAATGAGCAGTTCTTC
>few|TRBD2|TRBJ2-3|TRBV2
CASSREEATDTQYF
TGTGCCAGCAGCCGGGAGGAGGCCACAGATACGCAGTATTTT
>few|TRBD1|TRBJ2-1|TRBV5-1
CASSLGGQMNEQFF
TGCGCCAGCAGCTTGGGGGGACAGATGAATGAGCAGTTCTTC
>few|.|TRBJ1-4|TRBV20-1
CSARKGNTNEKLFF
TGCAGTGCTAGAAAGGGGAACACTAATGAAAAACTGTTTTTT
>.|.|TRBJ2-6|TRBV6-6
CASSSGVAGANVLTF
TGTGCCAGCAGTTCCGGGGTGGCCGGGGCCAACGTCCTGACTTTC
>.|.|TRBJ1-1|TRBV30
CAWSEAATAEAFF
TGTGCCTGGAGTGAGGCAGCCACGGCTGAAGCTTTCTTT
>many|.|TRBJ1-1|TRBV24-1
CATSDAGQFESEAFF
TGTGCCACCAGTGACGCCGGGCAGTTTGAATCTGAAGCTTTCTTT
>.|.|TRBJ1-5|TRBV15
CATSRDKAWGNQSQHF
TGTGCCACCAGCAGGGATAAGGCCTGGGGGAATCAGTCCCAGCATTTT
>.|TRBD1|TRBJ1-1|TRBV6-5
CASTSGQGYEAFF
TGTGCCAGCACTTCGGGACAGGGTTATGAAGCTTTCTTT
>many|.|TRBJ2-1|TRBV7-3
CASSSETLEQFF
TGTGCCAGCAGCTCCGAGACTCTTGAGCAGTTCTTC
>few|TRBD2|TRBJ2-3|TRBV11-2
CASSSHPRTRATDTQYF
TGTGCCAGCAGCTCCCACCCGAGGACTAGAGCAACAGATACGCAGTATTTT
>many|.|TRBJ2-1|TRBV6-1
CASSEWTFNEQFF
TGTGCCAGCAGTGAATGGACCTTCAATGAGCAGTTCTTC
>.|.|TRBJ2-5|TRBV29-1
CSVEVGFQETQYF
TGCAGCGTTGAAGTTGGGTTCCAAGAGACCCAGTACTTC
>few|.|TRBJ2-3|TRBV13
CASSSGAVRPYF
TGTGCCAGCAGCTCCGGGGCGGTACGCCCGTATTTT
>many|.|TRBJ1-1|TRBV28
CASAPWRGSSSEAFF
TGTGCCAGCGCCCCATGGCGGGGTAGTTCTTCGGAAGCTTTCTTT
>many|.|TRBJ2-7|TRBV20-1
CSARDNSVSYEQYF
TGCAGTGCTAGAGATAATAGCGTCAGCTACGAGCAGTACTTC
>.|.|TRBJ1-5|TRBV10-2
CGVGPYYQPQHF
TGCGGGGTGGGTCCTTACTATCAGCCCCAGCATTTT
>few|TRBD1|TRBJ1-1|TRBV5-4
CASSLWGTGEGAFF
TGTGCCAGCAGCTTGTGGGGGACAGGGGAGGGAGCTTTCTTT
>few|TRBD2|TRBJ2-1|TRBV29-1
CSVEGGTRANEQFF
TGCAGCGTTGAAGGGGGGACTAGGGCCAATGAGCAGTTCTTC
>many|.|TRBJ1-1|TRBV7-2
CASSLGAGRLNTEAFF
TGTGCCAGCAGCTTAGGCGCGGGACGTCTGAACACTGAAGCTTTCTTT
>many|.|TRBJ2-4|TRBV4-2
CASSRGNKNIQYF
TGTGCCAGCAGCCGCGGGAACAAAAACATTCAGTACTTC
>many|.|TRBJ1-4|TRBV7-2
CASSYSTGLNEKLFF
TGTGCCAGCAGCTATTCCACAGGGCTTAATGAAAAACTGTTTTTT
>few|.|TRBJ1-1|TRBV3-1
CASSQEYGNTEAFF
TGTGCCAGCAGCCAAGAATACGGGAACACTGAAGCTTTCTTT
>many|TRBD2|TRBJ2-1|TRBV18
CASMLAGDEQFF
TGTGCCAGCATGCTAGCGGGAGATGAGCAGTTCTTC
>.|TRBD2|TRBJ2-2|TRBV5-1
CASSPAPSGSTGELFF
TGCGCCAGCAGCCCGGCGCCTAGCGGGAGTACCGGGGAGCTGTTTTTT
>.|.|TRBJ2-7|TRBV6-2/TRBV6-3
CASNEITGLVYEQYF
TGTGCCAGCAACGAGATAACGGGCCTAGTCTACGAGCAGTACTTC
>few|.|TRBJ2-1|TRBV2
CASSVGGSYNEQFF
TGTGCCAGCAGTGTGGGGGGATCTTACAATGAGCAGTTCTTC
>.|.|TRBJ1-1|TRBV12-5
CASGLSGEAFF
TGTGCTAGTGGTTTGTCAGGTGAAGCTTTCTTT
>.|.|TRBJ2-2|TRBV4-1
CASSQVVRERTGELFF
TGCGCCAGCAGCCAAGTTGTCAGGGAAAGGACCGGGGAGCTGTTTTTT
>.|.|TRBJ1-5|TRBV19
CASSQTGSNQPQHF
TGTGCCAGTAGCCAAACGGGGAGCAATCAGCCCCAGCATTTT